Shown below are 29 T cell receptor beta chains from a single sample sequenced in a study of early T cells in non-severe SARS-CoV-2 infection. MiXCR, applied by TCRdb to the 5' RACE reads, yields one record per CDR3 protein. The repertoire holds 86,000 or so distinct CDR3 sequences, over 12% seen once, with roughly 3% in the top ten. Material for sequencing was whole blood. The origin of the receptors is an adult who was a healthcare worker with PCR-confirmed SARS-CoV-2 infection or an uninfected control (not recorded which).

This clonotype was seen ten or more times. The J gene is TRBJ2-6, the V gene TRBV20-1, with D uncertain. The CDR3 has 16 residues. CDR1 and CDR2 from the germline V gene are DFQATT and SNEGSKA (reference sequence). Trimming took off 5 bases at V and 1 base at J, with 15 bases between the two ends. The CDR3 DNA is TGCAGTGCTCCCGGCGGAGCCGATTCTGGGGCCAACGTCCTGACTTTC. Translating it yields CSAPGGADSGANVLTF.

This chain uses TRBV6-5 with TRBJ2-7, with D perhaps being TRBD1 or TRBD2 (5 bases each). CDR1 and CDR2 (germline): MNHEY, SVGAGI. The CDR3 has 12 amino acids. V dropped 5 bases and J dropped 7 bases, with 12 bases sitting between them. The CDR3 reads CASSIGTEEQYF. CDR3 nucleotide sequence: TGTGCCAGCAGTATCGGGACCGAAGAGCAGTACTTC.

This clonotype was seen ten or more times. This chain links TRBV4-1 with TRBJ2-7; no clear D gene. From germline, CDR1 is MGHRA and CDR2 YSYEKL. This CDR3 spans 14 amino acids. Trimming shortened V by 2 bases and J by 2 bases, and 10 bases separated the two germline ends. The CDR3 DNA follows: TGCGCCAGCAGCCAAAATCGCGGCGCCTACGAGCAGTACTTC. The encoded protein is CASSQNRGAYEQYF.

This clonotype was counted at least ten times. The CDR3 spells CSAVVGLANTDTQYF. For the CDR3, the DNA is TGCAGCGCTGTCGTCGGGCTAGCGAACACAGATACGCAGTATTTT. The V gene is TRBV29-1, the J gene TRBJ2-3; TRBD2 might be the D (6 bases). The CDR3 extends over 15 amino acids. Germline-derived CDR1 and CDR2 are SQVTM and ANQGSEA. V was cut by 7 bases and J by 2 bases, with 19 bases left in between.

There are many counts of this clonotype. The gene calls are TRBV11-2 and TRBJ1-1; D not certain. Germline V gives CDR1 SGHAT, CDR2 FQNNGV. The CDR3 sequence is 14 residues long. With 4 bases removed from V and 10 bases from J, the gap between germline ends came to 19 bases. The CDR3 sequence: CASSSAAEKTRAFF. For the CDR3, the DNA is TGTGCCAGCAGCTCAGCCGCCGAGAAAACCCGAGCTTTCTTT.

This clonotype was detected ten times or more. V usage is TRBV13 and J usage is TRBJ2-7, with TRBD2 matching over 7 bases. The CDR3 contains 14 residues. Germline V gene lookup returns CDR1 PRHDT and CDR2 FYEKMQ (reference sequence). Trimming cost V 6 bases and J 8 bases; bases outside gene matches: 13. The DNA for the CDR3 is TGTGCCAGCAGTACTAGACTAGCTCCTTCCCAGCAGTACTTC. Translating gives CASSTRLAPSQQYF.

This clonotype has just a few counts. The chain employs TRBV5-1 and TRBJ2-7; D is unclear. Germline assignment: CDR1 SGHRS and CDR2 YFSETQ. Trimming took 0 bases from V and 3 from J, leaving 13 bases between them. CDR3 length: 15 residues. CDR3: CASSLAVGRYYEQYF. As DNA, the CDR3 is TGCGCCAGCAGCTTGGCCGTGGGCCGGTACTACGAGCAGTACTTC.

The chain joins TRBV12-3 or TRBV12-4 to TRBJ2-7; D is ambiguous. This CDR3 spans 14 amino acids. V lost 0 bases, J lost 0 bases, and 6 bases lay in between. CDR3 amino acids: CASSLAGPSYEQYF. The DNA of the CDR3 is TGTGCCAGCAGTTTAGCAGGGCCCTCCTACGAGCAGTACTTC.

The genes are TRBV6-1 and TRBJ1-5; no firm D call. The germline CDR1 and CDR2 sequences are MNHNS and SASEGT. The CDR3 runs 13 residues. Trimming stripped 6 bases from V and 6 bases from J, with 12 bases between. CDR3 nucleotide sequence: TGTGCCAGCAGCGACGGGCGCATTCAGCCCCAGCATTTT. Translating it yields CASSDGRIQPQHF.

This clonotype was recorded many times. The CDR3 DNA follows: TGTGCCAGCGGGTTGGGGCGGAACCGCTCCTATAATTCACCCCTCCACTTT. This gives the protein CASGLGRNRSYNSPLHF. J is TRBJ1-6 and V is TRBV7-6; a possible D gene is TRBD1 (5 bases). V was clipped by 8 bases and J by 0 bases, with 17 bases between them. The CDR3 sequence is 17 residues long. The V gene's germline CDR1 is SGHVS and CDR2 FNYEAQ.

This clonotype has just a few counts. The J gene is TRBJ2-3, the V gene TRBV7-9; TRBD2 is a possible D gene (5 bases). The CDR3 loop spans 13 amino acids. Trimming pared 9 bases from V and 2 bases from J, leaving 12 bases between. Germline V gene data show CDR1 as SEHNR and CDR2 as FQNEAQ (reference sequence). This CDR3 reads CASSSGFTDTQYF. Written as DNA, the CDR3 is TGTGCCAGTTCCTCGGGATTCACAGATACGCAGTATTTT.

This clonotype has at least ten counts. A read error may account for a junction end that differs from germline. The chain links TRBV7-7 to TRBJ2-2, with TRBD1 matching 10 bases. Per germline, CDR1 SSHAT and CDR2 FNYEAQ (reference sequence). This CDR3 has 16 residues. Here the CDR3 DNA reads TGTGCTAGCAGCTCCGCCATGACAGGGGGCCCCGGGGAGCTGTTTTTT. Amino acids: CASSSAMTGGPGELFF. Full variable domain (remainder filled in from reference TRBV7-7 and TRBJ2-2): GAGVSQSPRYKVTKRGQDVTLRCDPISSHATLYWYQQALGQGPEFLTYFNYEAQPDKSGLPSDRFSAERPEGSISTLTIQRTEQRDSAMYRCASSSAMTGGPGELFFGEGSRLTVL.

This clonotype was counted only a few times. This CDR3 is CASSEAGKGTGELFF. Here the CDR3 DNA reads TGTGCCAGCAGCGAAGCGGGAAAGGGTACCGGGGAGCTGTTTTTT. The V gene is TRBV7-8, the J gene TRBJ2-2; 7 bases fit TRBD2. Germline lookup yields CDR1 SGHVS and CDR2 FQNEAQ. The J segment lost 5 bases and the V segment lost 5 bases, leaving 8 bases of the junction unmatched. This CDR3 has 15 residues. Based on the CDR3 plus reference TRBV7-8 and TRBJ2-2, the full variable domain is GAGVSQSPRYKVAKRGQDVALRCDPISGHVSLFWYQQALGQGPEFLTYFQNEAQLDKSGLPSDRFFAERPEGSVSTLKIQRTQQEDSAVYLCASSEAGKGTGELFFGEGSRLTVL.

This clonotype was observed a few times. CDR3 bases: TGTGCCAGCAGCCGCGAGACTAGCGGGACTACCTACGAGCAGTACTTC. The encoded protein is CASSRETSGTTYEQYF. V is TRBV4-2 and J is TRBJ2-7; TRBD2 aligns across 11 bases. With 4 bases clipped from V and 2 bases from J, the junction kept 7 bases outside the gene matches. CDR1 is LGHNA and CDR2 is YNFKEQ in the germline V gene. This CDR3 is 16 amino acids long.

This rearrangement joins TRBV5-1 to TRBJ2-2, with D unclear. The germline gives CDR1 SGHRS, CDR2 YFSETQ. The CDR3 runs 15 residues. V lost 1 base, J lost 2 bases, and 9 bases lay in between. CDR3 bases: TGCGCCAGCAGCTTGCTTTACAGTAACACCGGGGAGCTGTTTTTT. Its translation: CASSLLYSNTGELFF.

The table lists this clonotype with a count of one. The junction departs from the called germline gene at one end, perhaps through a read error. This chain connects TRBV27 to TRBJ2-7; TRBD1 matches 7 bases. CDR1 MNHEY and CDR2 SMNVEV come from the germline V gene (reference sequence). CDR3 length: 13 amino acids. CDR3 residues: CASSFGTAYERYF. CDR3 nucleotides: TGTGCCAGCAGTTTTGGGACAGCCTACGAGCGGTACTTC.

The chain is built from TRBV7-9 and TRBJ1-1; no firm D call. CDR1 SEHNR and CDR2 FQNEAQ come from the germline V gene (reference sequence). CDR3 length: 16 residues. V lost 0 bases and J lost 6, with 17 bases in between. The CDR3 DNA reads TGTGCCAGCAGCTTAGCGCCGGGGATAGGGCGCCCTGAAGCTTTCTTT. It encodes CASSLAPGIGRPEAFF.

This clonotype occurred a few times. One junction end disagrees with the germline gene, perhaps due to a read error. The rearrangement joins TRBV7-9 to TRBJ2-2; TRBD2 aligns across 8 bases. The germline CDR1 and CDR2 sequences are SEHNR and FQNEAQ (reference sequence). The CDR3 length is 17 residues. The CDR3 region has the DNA TGTGCCAGCAGCCTAGCCTCAGCGGGGGTTAACACCGGGGAGCTGTTTTTT. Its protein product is CASSLASAGVNTGELFF.

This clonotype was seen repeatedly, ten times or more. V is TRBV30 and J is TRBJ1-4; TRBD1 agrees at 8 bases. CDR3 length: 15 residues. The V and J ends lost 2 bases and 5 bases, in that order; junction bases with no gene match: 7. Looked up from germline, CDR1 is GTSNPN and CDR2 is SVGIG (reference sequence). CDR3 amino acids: CAWSTSGGVNEKLFF. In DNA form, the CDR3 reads TGTGCCTGGAGTACCTCAGGGGGCGTAAATGAAAAACTGTTTTTT.

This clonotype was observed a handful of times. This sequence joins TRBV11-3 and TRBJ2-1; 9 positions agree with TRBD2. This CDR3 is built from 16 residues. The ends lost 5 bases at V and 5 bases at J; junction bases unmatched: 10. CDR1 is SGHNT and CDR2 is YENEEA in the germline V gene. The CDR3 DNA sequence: TGTGCCAGCAGCAGAATAGCGGGAGCGCCCGACAATGAGCAGTTCTTC. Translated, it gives CASSRIAGAPDNEQFF.

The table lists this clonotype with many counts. The CDR3 protein is CASSLRDRLRSNEKLFF. CDR3 nucleotides: TGTGCCAGCTCGCTCCGGGACCGACTACGTTCTAATGAAAAACTGTTTTTT. The chain recombines TRBV18 with TRBJ1-4, with a weak D call TRBD1 (5 bases). Germline CDR1 reads KGHSH; CDR2 reads LQKENI. The CDR3 loop spans 17 amino acids. V lost 6 bases and J 3 bases, leaving 20 bases between the germline ends.

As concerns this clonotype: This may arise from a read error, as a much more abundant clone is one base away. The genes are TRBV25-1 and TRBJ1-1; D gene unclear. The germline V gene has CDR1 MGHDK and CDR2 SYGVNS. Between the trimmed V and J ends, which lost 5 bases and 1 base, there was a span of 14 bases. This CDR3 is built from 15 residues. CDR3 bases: TGTGCCAGCAGTCCCCCCCGGTGGAGGAACACTGAAGCTTTCTTT. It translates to CASSPPRWRNTEAFF.

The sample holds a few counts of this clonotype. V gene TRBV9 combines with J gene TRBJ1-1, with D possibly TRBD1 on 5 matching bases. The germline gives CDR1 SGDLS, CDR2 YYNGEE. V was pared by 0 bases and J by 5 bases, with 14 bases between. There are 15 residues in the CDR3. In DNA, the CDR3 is TGTGCCAGCAGCGTAGAAGGGGTCCCGGGGACTGAAGCTTTCTTT. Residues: CASSVEGVPGTEAFF. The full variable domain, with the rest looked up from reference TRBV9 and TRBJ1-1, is DSGVTQTPKHLITATGQRVTLRCSPRSGDLSVYWYQQSLDQGLQFLIQYYNGEERAKGNILERFSAQQFPDLHSELNLSSLELGDSALYFCASSVEGVPGTEAFFGQGTRLTVV.

The CDR3 DNA sequence: TGCGCCAGCAGCTTAAAAAAGCGGGAGGCCCTGTACAATGAGCAGTTCTTC. Translated, it gives CASSLKKREALYNEQFF. The J gene is TRBJ2-1, the V gene TRBV5-1; 9 bases agree with TRBD2. Trimming at V came to 2 bases and at J to 4 bases, leaving 10 bases not matched to a gene. The CDR3 covers 17 residues. Germline V gene sequence: CDR1 SGHRS, CDR2 YFSETQ. Together with reference TRBV5-1 and TRBJ2-1, the CDR3 gives the full variable domain: KAGVTQTPRYLIKTRGQQVTLSCSPISGHRSVSWYQQTPGQGLQFLFEYFSETQRNKGNFPGRFSGRQFSNSRSEMNVSTLELGDSALYLCASSLKKREALYNEQFFGPGTRLTVL.

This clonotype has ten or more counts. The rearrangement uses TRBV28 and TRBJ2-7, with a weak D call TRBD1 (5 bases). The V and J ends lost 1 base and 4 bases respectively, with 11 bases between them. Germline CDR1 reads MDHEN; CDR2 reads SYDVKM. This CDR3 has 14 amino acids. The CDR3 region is CASSLLPGLYEQYF. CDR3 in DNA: TGTGCCAGCAGTTTATTGCCAGGGTTGTACGAGCAGTACTTC.

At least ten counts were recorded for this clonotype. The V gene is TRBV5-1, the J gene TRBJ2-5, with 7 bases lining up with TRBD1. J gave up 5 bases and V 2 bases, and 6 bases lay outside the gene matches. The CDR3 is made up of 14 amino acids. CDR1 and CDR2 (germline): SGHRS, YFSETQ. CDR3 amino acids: CASSFDRVGETQYF. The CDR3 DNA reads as TGCGCCAGCAGCTTCGACAGGGTCGGGGAGACCCAGTACTTC.

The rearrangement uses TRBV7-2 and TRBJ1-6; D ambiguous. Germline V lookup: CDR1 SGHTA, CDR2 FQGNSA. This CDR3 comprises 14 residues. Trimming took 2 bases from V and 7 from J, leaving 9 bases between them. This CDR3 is CASSLKGQNSPLHF. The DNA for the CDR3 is TGTGCCAGCAGCTTAAAGGGCCAAAATTCACCCCTCCACTTT.

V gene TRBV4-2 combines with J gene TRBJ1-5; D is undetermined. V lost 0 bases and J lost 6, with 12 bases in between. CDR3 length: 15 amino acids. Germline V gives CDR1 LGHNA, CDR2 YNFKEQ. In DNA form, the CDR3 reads TGTGCCAGCAGCCAAGATGCCGGGTCCACTCAGCCCCAGCATTTT. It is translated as CASSQDAGSTQPQHF.

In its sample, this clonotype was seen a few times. The CDR3 coding sequence is TGCAGTGCTAGAGATCCGGGGGCTTACGAGCAGTACTTC. This gives the protein CSARDPGAYEQYF. This chain links TRBV20-1 with TRBJ2-7; D possibly uses TRBD1 or TRBD2 (6 bases each). The CDR3 runs to 13 residues. V shed 0 bases and J shed 4 bases, with 10 bases lying between them. Germline CDR1 reads DFQATT; CDR2 reads SNEGSKA (reference sequence).